This TCR beta chain was captured in a study of blood T cell repertoires in COVID-19. Across the whole study: Some COVID-19 samples were acute and others convalescent; all came from the United States, Italy and Spain. T cells, B-cell-depleted T cells, or PBMCs provided the cDNA or gDNA that served as material.

Seattle researchers signed up patients amid active infection and tracked them longitudinally. In the original processing: From reference gene primer amplification, estimates of nucleated cell counts were derived. TCRdb's table, derived via immunoSEQ multiplex PCR, lists solely in-frame clones and lacks some. V and J calls and clone size follow that table, whereas D and trimming were derived from the DNA. This table has around 400,000 clones, about 87% appearing once. V shed 10 bases and J shed 2 bases, with 14 bases lying between them. Germline loops: CDR1 KGHDR, CDR2 SFDVKD. This CDR3 comprises 14 residues.

V and J are TRBV24-1 and TRBJ2-1; possibly TRBD2 for D (5 bases). The source of this sequence is a woman in her thirties with COVID-19, enrolled during active disease. The sequencing input was peripheral blood. The DNA of the CDR3 is TGTGCCACGGGCGGAGGCAGTACCTACAATGAGCAGTTCTTC. This translates into CATGGGSTYNEQFF.